The clone carrying this T cell receptor beta chain was seen a few times. Its cognate antigen is unknown. Using a J-beta primer mix together with a sample-barcoded 5' primer, a second PCR was run for about 6 to 12 cycles. TCRdb re-called the 5' RACE reads through MiXCR, storing one row per CDR3 protein. The profile shows approximately 960,000 distinct CDR3 sequences, about 27% of them singletons. This entry is derived from a study of blood T cells in healthy people across ages. Researchers collected approximately 9.5 milliliters of peripheral blood from every single donor. Each sample yielded at least 6.5 million isolated PBMCs. Study results and caveats: Relative to aged donors, long-lived donors carried more naive CD4+ cells and displayed higher diversity.

The germline gives CDR1 ENHRY, CDR2 SYGVKD. The CDR3 totals 14 residues. V lost 2 bases and J 2 bases, leaving 9 bases between the germline ends. These same records also appear under a second study, on T cells of mothers and their children.

The TCR comes from a woman in her forties in good health. This rearrangement joins TRBV10-3 to TRBJ1-1; no firm D call. What was sequenced was blood. The CDR3 is CAISERTLNTEAFF. In DNA, the CDR3 is TGTGCCATCAGTGAGAGGACTCTCAACACTGAAGCTTTCTTT.